Each of the 17 T cell receptor beta chains below was sequenced from the same sample in a study of T cell changes during pregnancy in multiple sclerosis. Sequenced by immunoSEQ multiplex PCR; TCRdb stores in-frame clones only, minus some. Of about 80,000 clones listed, roughly 94% are singletons. Sequencing used peripheral blood, obtained before pregnancy. The receptors stem from a female donor with multiple sclerosis, enrolled in a pregnancy study.

The rearrangement joins TRBV6-1 to TRBJ1-4; TRBD1 matches at 7 bases. Germline CDR1 reads MNHNS; CDR2 reads SASEGT. V dropped 6 bases and J dropped 8; count of bases not matched to a gene: 6. The CDR3 is 13 amino acids. The CDR3 bases are TGTGCCAGCAGGGACAGGATTGGCGAAAAACTGTTTTTT. Translating it yields CASRDRIGEKLFF.

J is TRBJ2-7 and V is TRBV30; 14 nucleotides match TRBD2. CDR3 length: 18 residues. CDR1 and CDR2 from the germline V gene are GTSNPN and SVGIG (reference sequence). Germline trimming cut 1 base from V and 7 bases from J; bases unmatched to any gene: 15. CDR3 sequence reads: CAWSGAGTSGGLRGEQYF. The CDR3 nucleotides read TGTGCCTGGAGTGGGGCCGGGACTAGCGGGGGCCTTCGGGGAGAGCAGTACTTC.

The J gene is TRBJ2-2, the V gene TRBV19; D is unresolved. The CDR3 totals 13 residues. V dropped 4 bases and J dropped 1 base, with 4 bases sitting between them. Germline V gene lookup returns CDR1 LNHDA and CDR2 SQIVND (reference sequence). The CDR3 DNA follows: TGTGCCAGTAGTACGGGGAACACCGGGGAGCTGTTTTTT. Its translation: CASSTGNTGELFF.

This chain joins TRBV15 and TRBJ2-7; D is unresolved. Germline loops: CDR1 LNHNV, CDR2 YYDKDF (reference sequence). Trimming removed 5 bases at V and 0 bases at J, with 11 bases between. The CDR3 spans 14 residues. As DNA, the CDR3 is TGTGCCACCAGCGAAGACATTTCCTCCTACGAGCAGTACTTC. Residues: CATSEDISSYEQYF.

V gene TRBV9 combines with J gene TRBJ2-3; 7 bases are shared with TRBD2. V lost 6 bases to trimming and J lost 6 bases; unmatched junction nucleotides: 13. CDR1 SGDLS and CDR2 YYNGEE come from the germline V gene. The CDR3 has 15 residues. The CDR3 spells CASNQEVTSFDTQYF. The CDR3 DNA sequence: TGTGCCAGCAACCAAGAGGTGACTAGCTTTGATACGCAGTATTTT.

J is TRBJ1-5 and V is TRBV28; TRBD1 aligns across 8 bases. V shed 7 bases, J shed 2 bases, and the junction held 10 bases outside the gene matches. Germline assignment: CDR1 MDHEN and CDR2 SYDVKM. CDR3 length: 16 residues. The CDR3, as DNA: TGTGCCAGCAAAGGGGCAGGGGGCGCTGGCAATCAGCCCCAGCATTTT. Amino acids: CASKGAGGAGNQPQHF.

The chain uses TRBV5-6 and TRBJ2-2; D might be TRBD1 (6 bases). Germline assignment: CDR1 SGHDT and CDR2 YYEEEE. This CDR3 has 16 residues. V lost 4 bases and J lost 1, with 14 bases in between. The CDR3 sequence: CASSHIGTQNTGELFF. DNA of the CDR3: TGTGCCAGCAGCCATATTGGGACACAGAACACCGGGGAGCTGTTTTTT.

This chain links TRBV6-5 with TRBJ1-1; D is perhaps TRBD1 (5 bases). The CDR3 consists of 14 residues. Germline V CDR1 and CDR2: MNHEY, SVGAGI. With 7 bases removed from V and 5 bases from J, the gap between germline ends came to 17 bases. The CDR3: CASIKRSGQTEAFF. The CDR3 nucleotides are TGTGCCAGCATCAAACGGTCAGGGCAAACTGAAGCTTTCTTT.

The chain joins TRBV18 to TRBJ2-3, with D tentatively TRBD2 (6 bases). The CDR3 has 15 residues. V was pared by 1 base and J by 2 bases, with 10 bases between. Per the germline V gene, CDR1 is KGHSH and CDR2 is LQKENI. The CDR3 loop is CASSPRGVNTDTQYF. In DNA form, the CDR3 reads TGTGCCAGCTCACCACGGGGGGTTAACACAGATACGCAGTATTTT.

J is TRBJ1-2 and V is TRBV21-1; the tabulated D call, TRBD1, remains unverified against the DNA. TRBV21-1 represents a pseudogene. This CDR3 has 14 amino acids. The CDR3 coding sequence is TGTGCCAGCAGCGGAAAGACACCAAACTATGGCTACACCTTC. It translates to CASSGKTPNYGYTF.

This rearrangement joins TRBV6-1 to TRBJ1-5; possibly TRBD1 for D (5 bases). V was clipped by 2 bases and J by 8 bases, with 10 bases between them. CDR3 size: 13 residues. Germline CDR1 is MNHNS and CDR2 is SASEGT. The CDR3 region is CASSERVGEPQHF. CDR3 DNA: TGTGCCAGCAGTGAAAGAGTAGGGGAGCCCCAGCATTTT.

CDR3 nucleotide sequence: TGTGCCAGCAGCTTCGGGGAGAACACTGAAGCTTTCTTT. Protein: CASSFGENTEAFF. The chain carries TRBV5-5 and TRBJ1-1; D call uncertain. Germline V gives CDR1 SGHKS, CDR2 YYEKEE (reference sequence). V was pared by 2 bases and J by 1 base, with 6 bases between. The CDR3 sequence is 13 residues long.

The J gene is TRBJ1-5, the V gene TRBV6-1; 11 nucleotides agree with TRBD1. V shed 5 bases and J 3 bases; nucleotides not matched to a gene: 3. The germline CDR1 and CDR2 sequences are MNHNS and SASEGT. This CDR3 spans 15 amino acids. The CDR3: CASSWTGGYNQPQHF. The CDR3 nucleotides are TGTGCCAGCAGTTGGACAGGGGGCTACAATCAGCCCCAGCATTTT.

V is TRBV7-8 and J is TRBJ1-3; 8 bases match TRBD1. The V gene's germline CDR1 is SGHVS and CDR2 FQNEAQ. CDR3 length equals 21 residues. V was pared by 1 base and J by 0 bases, with 17 bases of the junction left unmatched. CDR3 amino acids: CASSLGGRRQGLPPSGNTIYF. The DNA for the CDR3 is TGTGCCAGCAGCTTAGGGGGTAGGAGACAGGGGCTCCCCCCCTCTGGAAACACCATATATTTT.

The chain employs TRBV23-1 and TRBJ1-1; unclear D gene. TRBV23-1 is given ORF status, its function remaining uncertain. This CDR3 region has 13 residues. V dropped 3 bases and J dropped 10 bases, with 15 bases sitting between them. The CDR3 DNA reads as TGCGCCAGCAGTCACGGAGGTCCGGCCGGAGCTTTCTTT. The encoded protein is CASSHGGPAGAFF.

In its sample, this clone was seen a few times. One end of the junction fails to match germline, which may point to a read error. The chain joins TRBV19 to TRBJ2-5, with 12 bases matching TRBD2. The CDR3 extends over 14 amino acids. Germline lookup yields CDR1 LNHDA and CDR2 SQIVND (reference sequence). The DNA for the CDR3 is TGTGCCAGTAGTATAGATCCTAGCGGGGGGGGCCTGGACTTC. It yields the protein CASSIDPSGGGLDF.

The V gene is TRBV27, the J gene TRBJ1-2; 8 positions agree with TRBD1. The germline V gene encodes CDR1 MNHEY and CDR2 SMNVEV (reference sequence). CDR3 length: 14 residues. Unmatched junction bases numbered 6, after V lost 5 bases and J lost 4 bases. The CDR3 region is CASSLGQGLYGYTF. The CDR3 DNA is TGTGCCAGCAGTCTCGGACAGGGACTCTATGGCTACACCTTC.